These T cell receptor beta chains were read from a single sample in a study of blood T cell repertoires in COVID-19. TCRdb keeps only in-frame clones here, not all; method: immunoSEQ multiplex PCR. Counted here are over 80,000 clones, roughly nine tenths occurring once; the ten biggest clones make up roughly 2%. The sequenced sample consisted of peripheral blood. The receptors originated from a human donor with active COVID-19. The donor label of this sample is uncertain. The CDR3 runs from the conserved cysteine through the conserved F or W. Fields, in order: CDR3 length, J gene, V gene, CDR3 protein.

cdr3_length: 12; j_call: TRBJ1-5; v_call: TRBV5-8; cdr3_aa: CASSFTGRTQHF
cdr3_length: 15; j_call: TRBJ1-4; v_call: TRBV5-1; cdr3_aa: CASSLGDRSNEKLFF
cdr3_length: 14; j_call: TRBJ2-6; v_call: TRBV24-1; cdr3_aa: CATSPGEGANVLTF
cdr3_length: 14; j_call: TRBJ2-7; v_call: TRBV5-1; cdr3_aa: CASSLWDRENEQYF
cdr3_length: 14; j_call: TRBJ1-6; v_call: TRBV6-6; cdr3_aa: CASSSDRGGSPLHF
cdr3_length: 12; j_call: TRBJ1-5; v_call: TRBV28; cdr3_aa: CASSGAGDSQHF
cdr3_length: 13; j_call: TRBJ2-7; v_call: TRBV4-2; cdr3_aa: CASSQEIGYEQYF
cdr3_length: 15; j_call: TRBJ2-1; v_call: TRBV10-3; cdr3_aa: CAIRSTVTVDNEQFF
cdr3_length: 15; j_call: TRBJ2-3; v_call: TRBV2; cdr3_aa: CGRGASGGGTDTQYF
cdr3_length: 13; j_call: TRBJ1-2; v_call: TRBV12-3/TRBV12-4; cdr3_aa: CASSFRGIYGYTF
cdr3_length: 16; j_call: TRBJ1-1; v_call: TRBV5-6; cdr3_aa: CASSYLGTRDPRGAFF
cdr3_length: 13; j_call: TRBJ2-7; v_call: TRBV7-7; cdr3_aa: CASSRGTAYEQYF
cdr3_length: 16; j_call: TRBJ2-7; v_call: TRBV7-2; cdr3_aa: CASSLDGGGLSYEQYF
cdr3_length: 14; j_call: TRBJ1-5; v_call: TRBV19; cdr3_aa: CASSVAGGNQPQHF
cdr3_length: 13; j_call: TRBJ2-5; v_call: TRBV4-3; cdr3_aa: CASSQKRRETQYF
cdr3_length: 15; j_call: TRBJ2-2; v_call: TRBV5-6; cdr3_aa: CASSFGTSGTGELFF
cdr3_length: 20; j_call: TRBJ1-1; v_call: TRBV19; cdr3_aa: CASSISGAGLIPSQNTEAFF
cdr3_length: 15; j_call: TRBJ2-1; v_call: TRBV10-3; cdr3_aa: CAIRALAGVDNEQFF
cdr3_length: 17; j_call: TRBJ2-5; v_call: TRBV6-1; cdr3_aa: CASSEALAGDIQETQYF
cdr3_length: 13; j_call: TRBJ1-5; v_call: TRBV6-4; cdr3_aa: CASSTDSNQPQHF
cdr3_length: 13; j_call: TRBJ2-1; v_call: TRBV6-5; cdr3_aa: CASSRTGYNEQFF
cdr3_length: 19; j_call: TRBJ1-3; v_call: TRBV3-1/TRBV3-2; cdr3_aa: CASSHPGQGAISSGNTIYF
cdr3_length: 16; j_call: TRBJ2-7; v_call: TRBV28; cdr3_aa: CASRTGGQREIYEQYF
cdr3_length: 13; j_call: TRBJ1-2; v_call: TRBV6-1; cdr3_aa: CASSEGAAYGYTF
cdr3_length: 11; j_call: TRBJ2-1; v_call: TRBV25-1; cdr3_aa: CASSAFNEQFF
cdr3_length: 12; j_call: TRBJ2-1; v_call: TRBV7-2; cdr3_aa: CASGTSGGACFF
cdr3_length: 17; j_call: TRBJ2-6; v_call: TRBV5-1; cdr3_aa: CASSLFGRGSGANVLTF
cdr3_length: 15; j_call: TRBJ2-5; v_call: TRBV7-9; cdr3_aa: CASSSQGYRGETQYF
cdr3_length: 14; j_call: TRBJ1-4; v_call: TRBV9; cdr3_aa: CASSAGTANEKLFF
cdr3_length: 13; j_call: TRBJ1-1; v_call: TRBV7-8; cdr3_aa: CASSSLGGTEAFF
cdr3_length: 18; j_call: TRBJ1-6; v_call: TRBV11-2; cdr3_aa: CASSSVRVTGGGNSPLHF
cdr3_length: 14; j_call: TRBJ1-2; v_call: TRBV7-9; cdr3_aa: CASSYTDSNYGYTF
cdr3_length: 14; j_call: TRBJ1-1; v_call: TRBV6-5; cdr3_aa: CASSYPDRRTEAFF
cdr3_length: 16; j_call: TRBJ1-6; v_call: TRBV3-1/TRBV3-2; cdr3_aa: CASSQTRVAYNSPLHF
cdr3_length: 14; j_call: TRBJ2-7; v_call: TRBV7-2; cdr3_aa: CASSLERGTYEQYF
cdr3_length: 15; j_call: TRBJ2-7; v_call: TRBV7-8; cdr3_aa: CASSPRRGGSYEQYF
cdr3_length: 16; j_call: TRBJ2-3; v_call: TRBV9; cdr3_aa: CASSARTGGGVDTQYF